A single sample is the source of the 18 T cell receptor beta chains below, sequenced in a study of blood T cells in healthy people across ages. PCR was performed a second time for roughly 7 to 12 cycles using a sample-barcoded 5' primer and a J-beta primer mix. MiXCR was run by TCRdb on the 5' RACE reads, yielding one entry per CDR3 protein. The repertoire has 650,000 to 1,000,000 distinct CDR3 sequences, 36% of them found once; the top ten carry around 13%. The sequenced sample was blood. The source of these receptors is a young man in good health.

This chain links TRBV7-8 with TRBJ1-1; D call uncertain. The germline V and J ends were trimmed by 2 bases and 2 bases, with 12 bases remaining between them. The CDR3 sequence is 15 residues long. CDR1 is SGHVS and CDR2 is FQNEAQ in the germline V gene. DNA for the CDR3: TGTGCCAGCAGCTTAACGGAGCATCGAAACACTGAAGCTTTCTTT. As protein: CASSLTEHRNTEAFF. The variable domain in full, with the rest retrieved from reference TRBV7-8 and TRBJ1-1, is GAGVSQSPRYKVAKRGQDVALRCDPISGHVSLFWYQQALGQGPEFLTYFQNEAQLDKSGLPSDRFFAERPEGSVSTLKIQRTQQEDSAVYLCASSLTEHRNTEAFFGQGTRLTVV.

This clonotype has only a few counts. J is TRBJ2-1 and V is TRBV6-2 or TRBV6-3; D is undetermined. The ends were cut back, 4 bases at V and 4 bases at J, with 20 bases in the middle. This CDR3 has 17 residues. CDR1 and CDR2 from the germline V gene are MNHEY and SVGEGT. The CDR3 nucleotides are TGTGCCAGCAGTTCGGTCCGAACCCTCAGAGATTACAATGAGCAGTTCTTC. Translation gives CASSSVRTLRDYNEQFF.

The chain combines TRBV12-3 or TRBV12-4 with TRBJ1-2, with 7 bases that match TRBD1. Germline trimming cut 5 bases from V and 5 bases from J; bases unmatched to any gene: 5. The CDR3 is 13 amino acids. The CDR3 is CASSRDRVYGYTF. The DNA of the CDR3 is TGTGCCAGCAGTCGAGACAGGGTGTATGGCTACACCTTC.

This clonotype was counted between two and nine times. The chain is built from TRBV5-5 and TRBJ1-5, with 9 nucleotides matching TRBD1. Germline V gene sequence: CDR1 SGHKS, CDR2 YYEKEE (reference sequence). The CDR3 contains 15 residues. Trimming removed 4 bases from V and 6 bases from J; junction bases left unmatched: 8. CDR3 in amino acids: CASSVGTGSVQPQHF. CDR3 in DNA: TGTGCCAGCAGCGTAGGGACAGGGAGTGTTCAGCCCCAGCATTTT.

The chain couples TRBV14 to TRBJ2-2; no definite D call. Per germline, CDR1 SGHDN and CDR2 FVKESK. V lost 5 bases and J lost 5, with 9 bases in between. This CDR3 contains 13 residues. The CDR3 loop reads CASSRLVTGELFF. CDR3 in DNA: TGTGCCAGCAGCAGACTCGTAACCGGGGAGCTGTTTTTT.

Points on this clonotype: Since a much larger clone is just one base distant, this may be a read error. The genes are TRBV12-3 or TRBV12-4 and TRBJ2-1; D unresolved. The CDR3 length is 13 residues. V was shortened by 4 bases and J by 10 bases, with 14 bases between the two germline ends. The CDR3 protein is CASSSQSPYEQFF. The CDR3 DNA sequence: TGTGCCAGCAGTTCCCAAAGTCCCTACGAGCAGTTCTTC.

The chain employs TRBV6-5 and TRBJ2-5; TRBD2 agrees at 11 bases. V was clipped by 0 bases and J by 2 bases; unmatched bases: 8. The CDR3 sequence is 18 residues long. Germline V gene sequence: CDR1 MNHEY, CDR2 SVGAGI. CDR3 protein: CASSYSPSGGFKQETQYF. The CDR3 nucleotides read TGTGCCAGCAGTTACTCTCCTAGCGGGGGGTTTAAGCAAGAGACCCAGTACTTC.

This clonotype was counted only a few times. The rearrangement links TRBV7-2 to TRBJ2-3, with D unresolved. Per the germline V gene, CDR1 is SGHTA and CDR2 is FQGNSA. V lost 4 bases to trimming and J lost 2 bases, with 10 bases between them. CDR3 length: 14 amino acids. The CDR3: CASSWTPDTDTQYF. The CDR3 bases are TGTGCCAGCAGCTGGACCCCTGACACAGATACGCAGTATTTT.

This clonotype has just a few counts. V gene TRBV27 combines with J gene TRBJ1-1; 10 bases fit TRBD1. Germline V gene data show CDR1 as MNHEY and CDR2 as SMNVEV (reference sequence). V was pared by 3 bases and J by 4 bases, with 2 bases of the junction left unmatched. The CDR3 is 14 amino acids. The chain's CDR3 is CASSFWDRGTEAFF. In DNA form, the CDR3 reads TGTGCCAGCAGTTTTTGGGACAGGGGCACTGAAGCTTTCTTT.

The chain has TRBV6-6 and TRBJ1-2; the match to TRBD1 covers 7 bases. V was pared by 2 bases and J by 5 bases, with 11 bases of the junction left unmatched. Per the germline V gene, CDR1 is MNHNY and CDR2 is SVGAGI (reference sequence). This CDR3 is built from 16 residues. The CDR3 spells CASSYGVGNRGYGYTF. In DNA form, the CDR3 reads TGTGCCAGCAGTTACGGGGTTGGTAACAGGGGATATGGCTACACCTTC.

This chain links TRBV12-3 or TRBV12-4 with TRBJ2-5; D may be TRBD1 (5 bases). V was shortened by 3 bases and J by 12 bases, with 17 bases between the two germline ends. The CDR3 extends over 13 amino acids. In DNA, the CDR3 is TGTGCCAGCAGTTTTGATAGGGGTCCCAGGAAGTACTTC. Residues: CASSFDRGPRKYF.

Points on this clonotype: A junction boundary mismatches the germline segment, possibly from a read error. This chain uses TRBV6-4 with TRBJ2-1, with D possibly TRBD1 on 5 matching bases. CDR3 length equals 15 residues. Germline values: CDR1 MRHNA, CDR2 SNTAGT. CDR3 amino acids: CASSSSPQGQGEEFF. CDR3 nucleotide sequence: TGTGCCAGCAGTTCTTCCCCCCAGGGTCAGGGTGAGGAGTTCTTC.

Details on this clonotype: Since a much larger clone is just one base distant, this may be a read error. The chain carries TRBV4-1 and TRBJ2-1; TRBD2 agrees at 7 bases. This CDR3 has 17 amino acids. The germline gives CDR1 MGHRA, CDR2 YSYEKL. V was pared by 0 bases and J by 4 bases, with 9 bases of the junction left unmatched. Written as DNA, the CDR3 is TGCGCCAGCAGCCAAGATAGGAAGGGAGCGGGGTACAATGAGCAGTTCTTC. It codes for CASSQDRKGAGYNEQFF.

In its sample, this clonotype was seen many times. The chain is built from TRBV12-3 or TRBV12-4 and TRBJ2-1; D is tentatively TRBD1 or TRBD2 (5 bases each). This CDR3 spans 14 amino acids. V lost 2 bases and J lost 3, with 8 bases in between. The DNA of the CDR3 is TGTGCCAGCAGTTTACTGGGGGTCTACAATGAGCAGTTCTTC. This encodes CASSLLGVYNEQFF.

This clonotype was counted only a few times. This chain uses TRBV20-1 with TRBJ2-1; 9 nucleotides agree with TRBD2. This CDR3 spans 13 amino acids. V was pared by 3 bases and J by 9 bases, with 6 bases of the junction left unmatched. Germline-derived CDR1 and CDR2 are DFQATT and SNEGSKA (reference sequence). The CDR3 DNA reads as TGCAGTGCTAGGGGACTAGCTGTTGGTGAGCAGTTCTTC. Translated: CSARGLAVGEQFF.

The CDR3 nucleotides read TGTGCCAGCAGTGCCACCCTCACAGAAGTTAAGTTCTTC. The encoded protein is CASSATLTEVKFF. This chain uses TRBV12-3 or TRBV12-4 with TRBJ2-1; D gene unclear. The CDR3 has 13 residues. The V end was cut by 5 bases, the J end by 14 bases, with 19 bases between.

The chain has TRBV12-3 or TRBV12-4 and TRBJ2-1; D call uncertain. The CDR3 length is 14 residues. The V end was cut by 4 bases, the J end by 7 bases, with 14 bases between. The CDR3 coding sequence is TGTGCCAGCAGTTCCGACACAGCCCGAAATGAGCAGTTCTTC. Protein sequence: CASSSDTARNEQFF.

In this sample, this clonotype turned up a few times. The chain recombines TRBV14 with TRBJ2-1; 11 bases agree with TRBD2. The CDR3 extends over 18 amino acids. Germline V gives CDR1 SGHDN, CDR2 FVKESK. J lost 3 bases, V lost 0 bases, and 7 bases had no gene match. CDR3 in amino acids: CASSQDMTSGVIYNEQFF. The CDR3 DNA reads TGTGCCAGCAGCCAAGATATGACTAGCGGGGTGATCTACAATGAGCAGTTCTTC.